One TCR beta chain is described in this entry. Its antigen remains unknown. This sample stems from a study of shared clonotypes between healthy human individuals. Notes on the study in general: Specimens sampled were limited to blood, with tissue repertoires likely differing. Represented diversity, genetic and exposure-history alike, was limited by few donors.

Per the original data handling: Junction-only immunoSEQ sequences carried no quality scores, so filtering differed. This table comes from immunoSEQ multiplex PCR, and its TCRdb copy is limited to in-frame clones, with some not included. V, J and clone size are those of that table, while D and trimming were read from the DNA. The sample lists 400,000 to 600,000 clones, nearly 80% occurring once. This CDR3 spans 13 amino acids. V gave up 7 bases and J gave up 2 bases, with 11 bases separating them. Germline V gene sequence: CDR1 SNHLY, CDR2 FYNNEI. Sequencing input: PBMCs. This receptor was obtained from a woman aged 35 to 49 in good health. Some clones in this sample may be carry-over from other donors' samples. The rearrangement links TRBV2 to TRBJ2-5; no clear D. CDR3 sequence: CASNQEPQETQYF. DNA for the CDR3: TGTGCCAGCAATCAGGAACCTCAAGAGACCCAGTACTTC.